This T cell receptor beta chain is drawn from a study of blood T cells in healthy people across ages. To note about this clonotype: Its target is not known.

The total RNA that was extracted per sample amounted to at least 5.5 micrograms. Trimming left V 5 bases short and J 7 bases short, with 14 bases between. There are 13 residues in the CDR3. Germline V gene data show CDR1 as SGHTA and CDR2 as FQGNSA. Study-wide results and limits: Older age went with lower TCR beta diversity per million T cells, in a roughly linear way.

The second PCR ran about 6 to 11 cycles with a sample-barcoded 5' primer and J-beta primers. MiXCR, run by TCRdb on the 5' RACE reads, gives a single entry per CDR3 protein. There are about 730,000 distinct CDR3 sequences in the sample; approximately 39% occur only once, and about 20% lies in the top ten. The sample was blood. The TCR comes from a woman aged 60-75 years in good health. V is TRBV7-2 and J is TRBJ2-5; tentatively, D is TRBD1 (7 bases). The CDR3 reads CASSPTQGGTQYF. CDR3 bases: TGTGCCAGCAGCCCCACCCAGGGGGGGACCCAGTACTTC. Using reference TRBV7-2 and TRBJ2-5 for the parts outside the CDR3, the full variable domain is GAGVSQSPSNKVTEKGKDVELRCDPISGHTALYWYRQSLGQGLEFLIYFQGNSAPDKSGLPSDRFSAERTGGSVSTLTIQRTQQEDSAVYLCASSPTQGGTQYFGPGTRLLVL.